This T cell receptor beta chain was recorded in a study of blood T cells in healthy people across ages. Study conclusions and caveats: Long-lived and aged donors differed, with more naive CD4+ cells and higher diversity in the long-lived. CMV status of donors was not determined, possibly confounding expanded clonotype changes.

This CDR3 spans 15 amino acids. The germline gives CDR1 MGHRA, CDR2 YSYEKL. The ends were cut back, 2 bases at V and 6 bases at J, with 11 bases in the middle. A minimum of 6 micrograms of total RNA was extracted per sample. Turning to this clonotype: Its antigen is undetermined.

Through a sample-barcoded 5' primer and a J-beta primer mix, a second PCR was run for about 6 to 11 cycles. Each cDNA molecule was tagged by a template-switch adaptor that had 12 random nucleotides. Via MiXCR, TCRdb re-called the 5' RACE reads, giving one row per CDR3 protein. This repertoire shows 910,000 or so distinct CDR3 sequences, 45% to 60% found once; its top ten account for about a fifth. Sequencing was performed on blood. The chain links TRBV4-1 to TRBJ1-6, with a weak D call TRBD1 (6 bases). The source is a woman in her sixties or seventies in good health. DNA for the CDR3: TGCGCCAGCAGCCAACAGGGGCAAGGTAATTCACCCCTCCACTTT. Translated, it gives CASSQQGQGNSPLHF.